The 27 T cell receptor beta chains reported below all come from one sample, sequenced in a study of blood T cell repertoires in COVID-19. Clones were sequenced by immunoSEQ multiplex PCR, and TCRdb holds only the in-frame ones, with some missing. The data show fewer than 15,000 clones, approximately 76% seen once. Input material: peripheral blood. The receptors come from a woman aged 80 or over with acute or convalescent COVID-19.

This chain connects TRBV28 to TRBJ1-2, with no clear D. The CDR3 extends over 16 amino acids. Germline lookup yields CDR1 MDHEN and CDR2 SYDVKM. Trimming left V 10 bases short and J 4 bases short, with 25 bases between. In nucleotides, the CDR3 is TGTGCCACCAGAAGTAGGCGGAGGACTTTAGGCTATGGCTACACCTTC. Translated, it gives CATRSRRRTLGYGYTF.

The chain is built from TRBV13 and TRBJ2-7; D might be TRBD1 (6 bases). V was clipped by 0 bases and J by 2 bases, with 8 bases between them. CDR1 PRHDT and CDR2 FYEKMQ come from the germline V gene (reference sequence). The length of the CDR3 is 14 residues. The CDR3 DNA reads TGTGCCAGCAGCTTAGGGGCAGGGGCCTACGAGCAGTACTTC. Translated, it gives CASSLGAGAYEQYF.

The chain joins TRBV19 to TRBJ1-1, with 7 bases aligning to TRBD1. The germline gives CDR1 LNHDA, CDR2 SQIVND (reference sequence). The CDR3 runs to 16 residues. V lost 5 bases, J lost 6 bases, and 15 bases stayed unmatched. CDR3 sequence reads: CASSPGAGRGMPEAFF. The CDR3, as DNA: TGTGCCAGTAGTCCAGGCGCGGGCAGGGGGATGCCTGAAGCTTTCTTT.

V usage is TRBV7-2 and J usage is TRBJ1-1; no clear D gene. This CDR3 comprises 13 residues. With 5 bases removed from V and 5 bases from J, the gap between germline ends came to 12 bases. CDR1 and CDR2 from the germline V gene are SGHTA and FQGNSA. The CDR3 DNA reads TGTGCCAGCAGCCCAACAAGAGGGACTGAAGCTTTCTTT. Encoded protein: CASSPTRGTEAFF. The variable domain in full, completed from reference TRBV7-2 and TRBJ1-1, reads GAGVSQSPSNKVTEKGKDVELRCDPISGHTALYWYRQSLGQGLEFLIYFQGNSAPDKSGLPSDRFSAERTGGSVSTLTIQRTQQEDSAVYLCASSPTRGTEAFFGQGTRLTVV.

This chain connects TRBV5-6 to TRBJ1-6, with D tentatively TRBD1 (5 bases). Germline V gene sequence: CDR1 SGHDT, CDR2 YYEEEE. The CDR3 spans 15 residues. V was shortened by 3 bases and J by 4 bases, with 11 bases between the two germline ends. CDR3 in amino acids: CASSWDGTYNSPLHF. Written as DNA, the CDR3 is TGTGCCAGCAGCTGGGACGGGACTTATAATTCACCCCTCCACTTT.

CDR3 coding DNA: TGTGCCAGCAGCTTGGCCGGGGGTCGGGAGGGCTCACCCCTCCACTTT. Its protein product is CASSLAGGREGSPLHF. The rearrangement uses TRBV5-4 and TRBJ1-6; a possible D gene is TRBD1 (5 bases). Germline-derived CDR1 and CDR2 are SGHNT and YYREEE (reference sequence). CDR3 length equals 16 residues. With 0 bases removed from V and 10 bases from J, the gap between germline ends came to 17 bases.

The chain employs TRBV5-4 and TRBJ1-3, with TRBD1 matching over 8 bases. This CDR3 has 17 amino acids. CDR1 and CDR2 from the germline V gene are SGHNT and YYREEE (reference sequence). Losses at the gene ends were 1 base for V and 1 base for J; bases not matched to a gene: 7. The CDR3 DNA is TGTGCCAGCAGCTTGAACAGGGGGGGAGGATCTGGAAACACCATATATTTT. It specifies CASSLNRGGGSGNTIYF.

The chain combines TRBV5-1 with TRBJ1-4; TRBD1 is a possible D gene (5 bases). Trimming cost V 4 bases and J 3 bases, with 13 bases left between them. The CDR3 has 15 amino acids. CDR1 SGHRS and CDR2 YFSETQ come from the germline V gene. CDR3 protein: CASSRFSGPNEKLFF. The DNA of the CDR3 is TGCGCCAGCAGCCGATTCTCAGGGCCTAATGAAAAACTGTTTTTT.

This chain connects TRBV6-1 to TRBJ1-1; no definite D call. Germline V CDR1 and CDR2: MNHNS, SASEGT. V was cut by 2 bases and J by 0 bases, with 10 bases left in between. The CDR3 extends over 15 amino acids. The CDR3 DNA reads as TGTGCCAGCAGTGAAATCCAGGTGATGAACACTGAAGCTTTCTTT. Protein product: CASSEIQVMNTEAFF.

Ten or more counts support this clone. This chain uses TRBV3-1 (or the pseudogene TRBV3-2) with TRBJ1-2, with 7 positions matching TRBD1. This CDR3 contains 14 residues. The V and J ends lost 4 bases and 6 bases, in that order; junction bases with no gene match: 8. CDR1 LGHDT and CDR2 YNNKEL come from the germline V gene (reference sequence). This CDR3 is CASSLGDRDHGYTF. DNA of the CDR3: TGTGCCAGCAGCCTAGGTGACAGGGACCATGGCTACACCTTC.

The chain employs TRBV6-5 and TRBJ1-6, with D perhaps TRBD1 (5 bases). Trimming took 3 bases from V and 10 from J, leaving 13 bases between them. Per germline, CDR1 MNHEY and CDR2 SVGAGI. The CDR3 covers 14 residues. The CDR3 coding sequence is TGTGCCAGCAGTTATCTCCAGGGTTCCTCACCCCTCCACTTT. This encodes CASSYLQGSSPLHF.

As DNA, the CDR3 is TGTGCCAGCTCACCCGCTCAGAGGGAGACCCAGTACTTC. The encoded protein is CASSPAQRETQYF. The V and J genes are TRBV18 and TRBJ2-5; D gene unclear. V lost 3 bases and J lost 5, with 10 bases in between. The CDR3 contains 13 residues. Germline V gene data show CDR1 as KGHSH and CDR2 as LQKENI.

The chain employs TRBV30 and TRBJ2-7; TRBD2 might be the D (6 bases). The CDR3 sequence is 14 residues long. CDR1 is GTSNPN, CDR2 SVGIG, per germline (reference sequence). Trimming took 2 bases from V and 6 from J, leaving 17 bases between them. CDR3 in DNA: TGTGCCTGGAGTAGTTATGGCGGGGTGTCCGAGCAGTACTTC. Its translation is CAWSSYGGVSEQYF.

The chain employs TRBV30 and TRBJ1-1, with D unclear. The ends were cut back, 2 bases at V and 3 bases at J, with 10 bases in the middle. This CDR3 has 13 amino acids. Germline V gene data show CDR1 as GTSNPN and CDR2 as SVGIG (reference sequence). CDR3 loop: CAWSRGIDTEAFF. As DNA, the CDR3 is TGTGCCTGGAGTCGAGGGATCGACACTGAAGCTTTCTTT.

This sequence joins TRBV19 and TRBJ2-1, with a weak D call TRBD1 (5 bases). Trimming cost V 8 bases and J 0 bases, with 14 bases left between them. The CDR3 consists of 15 residues. The germline V gene encodes CDR1 LNHDA and CDR2 SQIVND (reference sequence). As DNA, the CDR3 is TGTGCCAGTGCAGGGCTATCGAGCTCCTACAATGAGCAGTTCTTC. Translated: CASAGLSSSYNEQFF.

The V and J genes are TRBV7-2 and TRBJ1-2; a possible D gene is TRBD1 (6 bases). CDR1 and CDR2 (germline): SGHTA, FQGNSA. CDR3 size: 15 residues. With 5 bases removed from V and 2 bases from J, the gap between germline ends came to 15 bases. The CDR3 nucleotides are TGTGCCAGCAGCAGAGCGGGACAAACAAACTATGGCTACACCTTC. Protein product: CASSRAGQTNYGYTF.

The V gene is TRBV5-1, the J gene TRBJ2-1; 9 nucleotides align to TRBD2. The germline V gene encodes CDR1 SGHRS and CDR2 YFSETQ. J lost 4 bases, V lost 6 bases, and 11 bases had no gene match. This CDR3 is built from 16 residues. The CDR3 here is CASILIPGLAYNEQFF. CDR3 nucleotides: TGCGCCAGCATTCTTATACCGGGACTAGCATACAATGAGCAGTTCTTC.

V and J are TRBV29-1 and TRBJ2-3, with 7 positions matching TRBD2. CDR1 is SQVTM and CDR2 is ANQGSEA in the germline V gene. This CDR3 is 13 amino acids long. The junction had 4 bases not matched to a gene; V was cut back by 3 bases and J by 4 bases. Here the CDR3 DNA reads TGCAGCGTTGACATGGGGGGGGCAGATACGCAGTATTTT. Its protein product is CSVDMGGADTQYF.

The gene calls are TRBV10-3 and TRBJ1-2; TRBD1 aligns across 7 bases. V shed 2 bases and J 3 bases; nucleotides not matched to a gene: 6. Germline loops: CDR1 ENHRY, CDR2 SYGVKD. The length of the CDR3 is 15 residues. CDR3 DNA: TGTGCCATCAGTGAGCCCGGAGACAGGGACTATGGCTACACCTTC. Its translation: CAISEPGDRDYGYTF.

This clone was counted a single time. The chain carries TRBV10-2 and TRBJ1-5; possibly TRBD1 for D (6 bases). CDR3 length: 15 residues. Trimming removed 6 bases from V and 4 bases from J, with 16 bases in between. Germline V gene data show CDR1 as WSHSY and CDR2 as SAAADI. The CDR3 region is CASSLQGLSNQPQHF. DNA of the CDR3: TGCGCCAGCAGCCTACAGGGATTGTCGAATCAGCCCCAGCATTTT.

The chain has TRBV5-1 and TRBJ2-5; TRBD2 matches 12 bases. The trim removed 0 bases at V and 2 bases at J, leaving 2 bases unmatched. The CDR3 length is 16 residues. The germline V gene encodes CDR1 SGHRS and CDR2 YFSETQ. This CDR3 is CASSLAGTSGQETQYF. The CDR3 coding sequence is TGCGCCAGCAGCTTGGCCGGGACTAGCGGGCAAGAGACCCAGTACTTC.

The chain combines TRBV19 with TRBJ2-7; 7 bases agree with TRBD1. V trimming: 4 bases; J trimming: 3 bases; junction bases outside the gene matches: 6. The CDR3 is 14 amino acids. CDR1 LNHDA and CDR2 SQIVND come from the germline V gene (reference sequence). The CDR3 is CASSSGTENYEQYF. The CDR3 nucleotides are TGTGCCAGTAGTAGTGGGACAGAGAACTACGAGCAGTACTTC.

The chain employs TRBV11-2 and TRBJ2-1; 10 nucleotides agree with TRBD2. V shed 2 bases and J 1 base; nucleotides not matched to a gene: 8. Germline V CDR1 and CDR2: SGHAT, FQNNGV. The CDR3 is 18 residues long. The CDR3, as DNA: TGTGCCAGCAGCTTACTAGCGGGGGTCCTCTCGTCCTACAATGAGCAGTTCTTC. Its protein is CASSLLAGVLSSYNEQFF.

CDR3 sequence: CASSLLGLAMDSTQYF. The CDR3 coding sequence is TGTGCCAGCAGCTTACTAGGACTAGCAATGGACTCAACCCAGTACTTC. The V gene is TRBV7-9, the J gene TRBJ2-5; TRBD2 matches at 8 bases. The junction had 13 bases not matched to a gene; V was cut back by 2 bases and J by 8 bases. The CDR3 spans 16 residues. CDR1 and CDR2 from the germline V gene are SEHNR and FQNEAQ (reference sequence).

The chain employs TRBV19 and TRBJ1-2; 9 bases match TRBD1. Germline V gene data show CDR1 as LNHDA and CDR2 as SQIVND (reference sequence). Trimming at V came to 4 bases and at J to 8 bases, leaving 14 bases not matched to a gene. The CDR3 is 16 amino acids. The CDR3 reads CASSTRTGERGGGYTF. The CDR3 DNA reads TGTGCCAGTAGTACCCGGACAGGGGAGCGCGGGGGAGGCTACACCTTC.

By frequency in the sample, this clone is large. The CDR3 coding sequence is TGTGCCAGCATAAAAGGACAGGGGTTTCCAACTAATGAAAAACTGTTTTTT. This codes for CASIKGQGFPTNEKLFF. The chain couples TRBV7-6 to TRBJ1-4, with 9 bases fitting TRBD1. This CDR3 is 17 amino acids long. J gave up 0 bases and V 7 bases, and 9 bases lay outside the gene matches. Per germline, CDR1 SGHVS and CDR2 FNYEAQ.

This chain connects TRBV24-1 to TRBJ2-2; D gene ambiguous. The CDR3 extends over 15 amino acids. V was trimmed by 1 base and J by 4 bases, leaving 9 bases between them. Germline CDR1 and CDR2: KGHDR and SFDVKD. DNA of the CDR3: TGTGCCACCAGTGATTTATCCGGTTTCACCGGGGAGCTGTTTTTT. Its translation: CATSDLSGFTGELFF.